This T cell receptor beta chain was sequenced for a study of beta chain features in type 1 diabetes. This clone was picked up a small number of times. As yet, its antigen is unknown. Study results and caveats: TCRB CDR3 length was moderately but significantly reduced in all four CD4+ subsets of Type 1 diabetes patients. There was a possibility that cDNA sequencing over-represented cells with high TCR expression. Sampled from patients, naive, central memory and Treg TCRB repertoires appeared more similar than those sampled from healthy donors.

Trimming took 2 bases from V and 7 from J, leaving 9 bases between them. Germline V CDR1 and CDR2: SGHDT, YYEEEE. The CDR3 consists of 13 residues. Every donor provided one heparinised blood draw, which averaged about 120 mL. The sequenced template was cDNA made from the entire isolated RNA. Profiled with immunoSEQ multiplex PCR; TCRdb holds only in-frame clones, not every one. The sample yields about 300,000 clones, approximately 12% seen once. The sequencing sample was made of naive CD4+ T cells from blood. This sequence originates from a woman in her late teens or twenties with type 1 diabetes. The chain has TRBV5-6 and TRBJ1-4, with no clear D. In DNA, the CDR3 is TGTGCCAGCAGCTTATACAGTAGTGAAAAACTGTTTTTT. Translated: CASSLYSSEKLFF.